This T cell receptor beta chain is drawn from a study of T cell responses to AZD1222 COVID-19 vaccine. Study-level findings and limits: Reportedly, nearly half of unique spike TCRs recognized epitopes outside B.1.351/B.1.1.7 mutations. Following two doses of AZD1222, Spike-specific TCR breadth and depth rose. Clonal diversity was possibly underestimated; the donors were predominantly white British and more often female.

V was clipped by 3 bases and J by 6 bases; unmatched bases: 4. The CDR3 has 13 amino acids. Germline V gene sequence: CDR1 SGHDN, CDR2 FVKESK. On this clone itself: What it recognizes is unknown.

Data came from immunoSEQ multiplex PCR; TCRdb stores just in-frame clones and leaves some out. The repertoire has 200,000 to 250,000 clones, 94% of them found once; the top ten carry about 1.5%. The source material was peripheral blood, sampled 28 days after the second dose of the MenACWY control vaccine. The chain links TRBV14 to TRBJ2-7; 8 bases map to TRBD1. The receptor comes from an adult who received the MenACWY meningococcal vaccine as a control. CDR3 in amino acids: CASSHRTGSEQYF. The CDR3 bases are TGTGCCAGCAGCCATAGGACAGGGTCCGAGCAGTACTTC.